The 14 T cell receptor beta chains below come from one sample, sequenced in a study of cytomegalovirus exposure and HLA in healthy donors. The method was immunoSEQ multiplex PCR; TCRdb's version includes in-frame clones alone and lacks a portion of them. The sample includes roughly 150,000 clones, roughly 91% of them seen just once. Sequencing was carried out using PBMCs. The receptors originated from a young woman in good health and CMV-seropositive.

This clone has only a few counts. The CDR3 here is CASSLVTGDEQYF. The CDR3 nucleotides read TGTGCCAGCAGCTTGGTGACGGGGGACGAGCAGTACTTC. This chain links TRBV5-4 with TRBJ2-7, with D possibly TRBD2 on 6 matching bases. Germline CDR1 and CDR2: SGHNT and YYREEE (reference sequence). The CDR3 has 13 residues. V dropped 0 bases and J dropped 5 bases, with 9 bases sitting between them.

This clone appeared once. V is TRBV9 and J is TRBJ2-3, with unresolved D. The CDR3 sequence is 14 residues long. Trimming stripped 0 bases from V and 2 bases from J, with 7 bases between. CDR1 is SGDLS and CDR2 is YYNGEE in the germline V gene. CDR3 in amino acids: CASSVVSVTDTQYF. CDR3 bases: TGTGCCAGCAGCGTAGTGTCTGTCACAGATACGCAGTATTTT.

This clone was seen a few times. The V and J genes are TRBV20-1 and TRBJ1-1; TRBD1 is a possible D gene (5 bases). Between the trimmed V and J ends, which lost 3 bases and 4 bases, there was a span of 6 bases. This CDR3 has 11 amino acids. CDR1 and CDR2 from the germline V gene are DFQATT and SNEGSKA (reference sequence). CDR3 protein: CSASQGTEAFF. CDR3 DNA sequence: TGCAGTGCTAGTCAGGGCACTGAAGCTTTCTTT.

The chain carries TRBV18 and TRBJ2-1; 8 nucleotides align to TRBD2. The CDR3 has 16 residues. Germline V gene sequence: CDR1 KGHSH, CDR2 LQKENI. Trimming removed 3 bases from V and 2 bases from J; junction bases left unmatched: 6. CDR3 residues: CASSPLRLATYNEQFF. DNA of the CDR3: TGTGCCAGCTCACCCCTGAGACTAGCGACCTACAATGAGCAGTTCTTC.

The rearrangement uses TRBV11-3 and TRBJ2-3; D gene unclear. The germline CDR1 and CDR2 sequences are SGHNT and YENEEA. With 0 bases removed from V and 3 bases from J, the gap between germline ends came to 10 bases. The CDR3 sequence is 15 residues long. CDR3 amino acids: CASSLDPLRTDTQYF. As DNA, the CDR3 is TGTGCCAGCAGCTTAGATCCCCTGAGGACAGATACGCAGTATTTT.

The V call is TRBV2, the J call TRBJ2-2, with TRBD2 matching 10 bases. Trimming took 4 bases from V and 4 from J; bases not matched to a gene: 12. Germline lookup yields CDR1 SNHLY and CDR2 FYNNEI. CDR3 size: 18 residues. CDR3 nucleotide sequence: TGTGCCAGCAGTGGGGCTAGCGGGAGAATTCGGGGCACCGGGGAGCTGTTTTTT. This translates into CASSGASGRIRGTGELFF.

The chain has TRBV9 and TRBJ2-7; weak D call: TRBD2 (6 bases). Trimming took off 3 bases at V and 6 bases at J, with 16 bases between the two ends. CDR3 length: 14 residues. Germline V gene lookup returns CDR1 SGDLS and CDR2 YYNGEE. The CDR3 protein is CASSARLDMGEQYF. CDR3 bases: TGTGCCAGCAGCGCCAGACTAGATATGGGCGAGCAGTACTTC. Complete variable domain (other parts from reference TRBV9 and TRBJ2-7): DSGVTQTPKHLITATGQRVTLRCSPRSGDLSVYWYQQSLDQGLQFLIQYYNGEERAKGNILERFSAQQFPDLHSELNLSSLELGDSALYFCASSARLDMGEQYFGPGTRLTVT.

This sequence joins TRBV6-1 and TRBJ1-2; D not certain. Trimming pared 6 bases from V and 4 bases from J, leaving 15 bases between. The CDR3 sequence is 14 residues long. Germline CDR1 reads MNHNS; CDR2 reads SASEGT. This chain's CDR3 is CASSPTRVGYGYTF. The CDR3 DNA sequence: TGTGCCAGCAGCCCAACGAGGGTGGGCTATGGCTACACCTTC.

The J gene is TRBJ2-7, the V gene TRBV13, with 8 bases identical to TRBD2. The CDR3 spans 15 residues. V gave up 3 bases and J gave up 2 bases; unmatched junction bases: 6. Germline lookup yields CDR1 PRHDT and CDR2 FYEKMQ (reference sequence). This CDR3 reads CASSFRVSGTYEQYF. Here the CDR3 DNA reads TGTGCCAGCAGCTTCCGGGTTAGCGGGACCTACGAGCAGTACTTC.

The chain carries TRBV14 and TRBJ2-7; 10 bases align to TRBD1. From germline, CDR1 is SGHDN and CDR2 FVKESK. The CDR3 spans 17 residues. After removal of 4 bases from V and 4 bases from J, the junction contained 13 bases not matched to a gene. The CDR3 sequence: CASSPWTGGMRAYEQYF. The CDR3 DNA sequence: TGTGCCAGCAGCCCCTGGACAGGGGGAATGAGGGCGTACGAGCAGTACTTC.

The CDR3 nucleotides are TGCGCCAGTTCAATAGCGGGTACCTACGAGCAGTACTTC. Translated, it gives CASSIAGTYEQYF. The chain uses TRBV5-1 and TRBJ2-7; 7 nucleotides match TRBD2. CDR3 length: 13 amino acids. V dropped 8 bases and J dropped 2; count of bases not matched to a gene: 7. Per germline, CDR1 SGHRS and CDR2 YFSETQ. The variable domain in full, with the rest retrieved from reference TRBV5-1 and TRBJ2-7, is KAGVTQTPRYLIKTRGQQVTLSCSPISGHRSVSWYQQTPGQGLQFLFEYFSETQRNKGNFPGRFSGRQFSNSRSEMNVSTLELGDSALYLCASSIAGTYEQYFGPGTRLTVT.

This sequence joins TRBV25-1 and TRBJ2-4, with a possible D match to TRBD1 (5 bases). From germline, CDR1 is MGHDK and CDR2 SYGVNS. The CDR3 consists of 14 residues. Trimming stripped 3 bases from V and 2 bases from J, with 8 bases between. The CDR3 region has the DNA TGTGCCAGCAGTGATCAGGGCTCCAAAAACATTCAGTACTTC. Translation: CASSDQGSKNIQYF.

V usage is TRBV6-1 and J usage is TRBJ1-1, with D unclear. From germline, CDR1 is MNHNS and CDR2 SASEGT. V was clipped by 1 base and J by 5 bases, with 8 bases between them. The CDR3 runs to 13 residues. The CDR3 is CASSEESGTEAFF. The CDR3 DNA is TGTGCCAGCAGTGAAGAGAGCGGGACTGAAGCTTTCTTT.

This rearrangement joins TRBV15 to TRBJ2-7; maybe TRBD2 (6 bases). CDR1 is LNHNV and CDR2 is YYDKDF in the germline V gene (reference sequence). The V gene lost 1 base and the J gene lost 3 bases, with 7 bases spanning the gap. The CDR3 is 13 amino acids. The CDR3 DNA reads as TGTGCCACCAGCAGAGTGGGGGGCTACGAGCAGTACTTC. Encoded protein: CATSRVGGYEQYF.